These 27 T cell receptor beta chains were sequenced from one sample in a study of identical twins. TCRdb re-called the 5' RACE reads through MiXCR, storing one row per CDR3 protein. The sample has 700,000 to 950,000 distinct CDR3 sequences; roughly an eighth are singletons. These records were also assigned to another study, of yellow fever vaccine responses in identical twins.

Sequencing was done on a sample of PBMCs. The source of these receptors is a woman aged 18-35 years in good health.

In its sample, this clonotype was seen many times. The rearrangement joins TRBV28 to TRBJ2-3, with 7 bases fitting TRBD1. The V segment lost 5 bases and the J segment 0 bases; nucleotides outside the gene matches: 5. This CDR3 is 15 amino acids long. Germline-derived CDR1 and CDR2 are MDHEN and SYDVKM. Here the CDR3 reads CASSGWDRSTDTQYF. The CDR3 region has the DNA TGTGCCAGCAGTGGGTGGGACAGAAGCACAGATACGCAGTATTTT.

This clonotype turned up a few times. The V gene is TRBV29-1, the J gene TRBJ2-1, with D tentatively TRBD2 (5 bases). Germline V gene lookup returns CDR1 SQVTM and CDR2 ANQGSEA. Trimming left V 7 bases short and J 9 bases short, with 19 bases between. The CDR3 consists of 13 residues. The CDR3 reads CSGALAGFGEQFF. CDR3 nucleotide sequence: TGCAGCGGAGCCCTTGCGGGTTTCGGTGAGCAGTTCTTC.

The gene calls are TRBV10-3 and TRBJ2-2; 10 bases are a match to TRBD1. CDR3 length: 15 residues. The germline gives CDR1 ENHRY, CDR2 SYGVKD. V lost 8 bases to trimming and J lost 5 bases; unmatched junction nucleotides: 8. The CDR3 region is CAIGLGTGDTGELFF. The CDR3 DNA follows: TGTGCCATCGGGCTAGGGACAGGGGATACCGGGGAGCTGTTTTTT.

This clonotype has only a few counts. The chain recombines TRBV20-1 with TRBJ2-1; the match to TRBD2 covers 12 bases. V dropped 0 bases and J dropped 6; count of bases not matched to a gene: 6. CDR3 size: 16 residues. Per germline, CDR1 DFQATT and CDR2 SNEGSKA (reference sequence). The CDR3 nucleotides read TGCAGTGCTAGAGACCCCGGGACTAGCGGGCCCAATGAGCAGTTCTTC. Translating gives CSARDPGTSGPNEQFF.

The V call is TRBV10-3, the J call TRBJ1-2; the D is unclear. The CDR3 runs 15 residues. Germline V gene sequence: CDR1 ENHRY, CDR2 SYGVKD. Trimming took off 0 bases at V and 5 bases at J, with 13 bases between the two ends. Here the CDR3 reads CAISESMSKPYGYTF. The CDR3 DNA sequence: TGTGCCATCAGTGAGTCGATGAGTAAACCTTATGGCTACACCTTC.

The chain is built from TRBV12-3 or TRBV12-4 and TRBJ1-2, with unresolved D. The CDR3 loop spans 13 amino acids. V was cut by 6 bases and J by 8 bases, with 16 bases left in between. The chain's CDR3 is CASSPPGLGGYTF. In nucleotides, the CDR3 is TGTGCCAGCAGCCCACCGGGTTTAGGAGGCTACACCTTC.

The CDR3 here is CSARDTGTGDDEQFF. CDR3 DNA sequence: TGCAGTGCTAGGGATACCGGGACAGGGGACGATGAGCAGTTCTTC. The rearrangement uses TRBV20-1 and TRBJ2-1; TRBD1 agrees at 10 bases. With 3 bases clipped from V and 8 bases from J, the junction kept 10 bases outside the gene matches. This CDR3 has 15 residues. In germline, CDR1 is DFQATT, CDR2 SNEGSKA (reference sequence).

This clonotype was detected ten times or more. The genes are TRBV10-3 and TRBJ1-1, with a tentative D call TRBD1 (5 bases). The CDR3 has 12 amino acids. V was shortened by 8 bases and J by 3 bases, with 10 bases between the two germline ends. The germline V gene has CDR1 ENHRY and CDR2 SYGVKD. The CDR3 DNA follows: TGTGCCATCGGGGGACGGTACACTGAAGCTTTCTTT. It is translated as CAIGGRYTEAFF.

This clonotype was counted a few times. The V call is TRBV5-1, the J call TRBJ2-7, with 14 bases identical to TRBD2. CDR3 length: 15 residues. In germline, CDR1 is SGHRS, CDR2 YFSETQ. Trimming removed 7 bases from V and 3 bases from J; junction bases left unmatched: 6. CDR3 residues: CASRLAGGTYYEQYF. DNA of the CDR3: TGCGCCAGCCGACTAGCGGGAGGGACATACTACGAGCAGTACTTC.

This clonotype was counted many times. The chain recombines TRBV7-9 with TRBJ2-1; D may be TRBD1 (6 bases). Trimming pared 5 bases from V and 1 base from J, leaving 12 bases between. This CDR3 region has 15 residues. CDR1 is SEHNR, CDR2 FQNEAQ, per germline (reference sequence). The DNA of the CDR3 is TGTGCCAGCAGCACGAACAGGGCATCCTACAATGAGCAGTTCTTC. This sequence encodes CASSTNRASYNEQFF.

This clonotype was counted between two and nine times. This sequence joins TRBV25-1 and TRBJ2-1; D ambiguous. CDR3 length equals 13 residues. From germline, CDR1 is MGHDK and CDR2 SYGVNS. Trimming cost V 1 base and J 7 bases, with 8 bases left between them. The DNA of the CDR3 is TGTGCCAGCAGTGAATGGGGTTGGAATGAGCAGTTCTTC. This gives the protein CASSEWGWNEQFF. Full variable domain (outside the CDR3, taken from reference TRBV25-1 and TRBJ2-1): EADIYQTPRYLVIGTGKKITLECSQTMGHDKMYWYQQDPGMELHLIHYSYGVNSTEKGDLSSESTVSRIRTEHFPLTLESARPSHTSQYLCASSEWGWNEQFFGPGTRLTVL.

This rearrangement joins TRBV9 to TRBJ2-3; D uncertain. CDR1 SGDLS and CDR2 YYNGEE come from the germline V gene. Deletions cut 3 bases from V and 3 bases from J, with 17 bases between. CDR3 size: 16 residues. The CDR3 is CASSGLGLAGTDTQYF. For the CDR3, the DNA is TGTGCCAGCAGCGGGCTCGGGCTGGCAGGTACAGATACGCAGTATTTT.

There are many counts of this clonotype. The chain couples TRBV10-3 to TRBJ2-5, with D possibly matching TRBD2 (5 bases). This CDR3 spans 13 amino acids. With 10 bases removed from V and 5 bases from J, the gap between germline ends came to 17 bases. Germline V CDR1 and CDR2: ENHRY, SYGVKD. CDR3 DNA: TGTGCCACCAAGAGAGAGGGAGTGGAGACCCAGTACTTC. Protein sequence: CATKREGVETQYF.

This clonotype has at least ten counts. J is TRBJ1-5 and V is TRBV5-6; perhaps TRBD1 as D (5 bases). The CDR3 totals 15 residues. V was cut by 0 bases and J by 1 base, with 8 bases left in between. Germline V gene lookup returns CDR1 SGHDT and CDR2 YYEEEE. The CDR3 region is CASSLGRTSNQPQHF. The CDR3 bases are TGTGCCAGCAGCTTGGGGCGGACAAGCAATCAGCCCCAGCATTTT.

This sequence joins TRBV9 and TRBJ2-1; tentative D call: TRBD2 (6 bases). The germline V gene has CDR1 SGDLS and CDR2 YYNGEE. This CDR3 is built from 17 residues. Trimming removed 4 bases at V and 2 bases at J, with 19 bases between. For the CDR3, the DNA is TGTGCCAGCAGCCCCCGAGAACGGGGGAGTCCCTACAATGAGCAGTTCTTC. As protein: CASSPRERGSPYNEQFF.

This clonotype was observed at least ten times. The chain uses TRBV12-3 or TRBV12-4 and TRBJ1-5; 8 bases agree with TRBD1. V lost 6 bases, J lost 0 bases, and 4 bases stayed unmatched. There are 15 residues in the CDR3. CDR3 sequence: CASSRGTGSNQPQHF. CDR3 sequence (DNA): TGTGCCAGCAGCCGCGGGACAGGTAGCAATCAGCCCCAGCATTTT.

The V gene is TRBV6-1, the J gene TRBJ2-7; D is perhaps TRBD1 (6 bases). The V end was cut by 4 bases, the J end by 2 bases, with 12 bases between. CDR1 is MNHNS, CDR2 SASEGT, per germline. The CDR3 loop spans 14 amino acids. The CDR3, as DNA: TGTGCCAGCAGTGGCCGGACAGCTACCTACGAGCAGTACTTC. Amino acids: CASSGRTATYEQYF.

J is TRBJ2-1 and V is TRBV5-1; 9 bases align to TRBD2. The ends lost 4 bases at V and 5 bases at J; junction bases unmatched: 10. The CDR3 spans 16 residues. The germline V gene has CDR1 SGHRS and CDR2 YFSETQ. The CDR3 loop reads CASSSIAGDPHNEQFF. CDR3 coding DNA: TGCGCCAGCAGCAGCATAGCGGGAGATCCCCACAATGAGCAGTTCTTC.

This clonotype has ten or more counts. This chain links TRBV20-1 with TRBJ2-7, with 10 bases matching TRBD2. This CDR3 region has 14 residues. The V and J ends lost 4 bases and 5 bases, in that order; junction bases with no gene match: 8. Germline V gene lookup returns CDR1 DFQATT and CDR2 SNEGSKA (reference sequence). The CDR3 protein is CSATSGRAGDEQYF. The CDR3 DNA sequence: TGCAGTGCTACAAGCGGGAGGGCCGGGGACGAGCAGTACTTC.

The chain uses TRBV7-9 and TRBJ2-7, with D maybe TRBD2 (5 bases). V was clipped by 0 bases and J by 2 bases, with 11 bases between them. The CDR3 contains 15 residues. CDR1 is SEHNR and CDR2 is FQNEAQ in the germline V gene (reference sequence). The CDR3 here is CASSLASGRPYEQYF. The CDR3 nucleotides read TGTGCCAGCAGCTTAGCATCGGGAAGGCCCTACGAGCAGTACTTC.

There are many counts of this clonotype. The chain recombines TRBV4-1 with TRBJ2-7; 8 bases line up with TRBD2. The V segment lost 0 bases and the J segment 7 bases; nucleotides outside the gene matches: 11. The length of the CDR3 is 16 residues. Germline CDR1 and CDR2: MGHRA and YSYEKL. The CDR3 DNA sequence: TGCGCCAGCAGCCAAGATACCGAGCGGGGGACTCGGGAGCAGTACTTC. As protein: CASSQDTERGTREQYF.

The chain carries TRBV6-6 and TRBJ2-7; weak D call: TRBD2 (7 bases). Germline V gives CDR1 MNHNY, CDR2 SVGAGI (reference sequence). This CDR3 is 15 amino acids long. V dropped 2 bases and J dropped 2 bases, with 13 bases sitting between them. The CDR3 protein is CASSYAAGATYEQYV. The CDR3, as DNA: TGTGCCAGCAGTTACGCGGCGGGGGCAACCTACGAGCAGTACGTC.

The CDR3 DNA sequence: TGTGCCAGCTCACGGACTAGCGGGGGGCTCGCAGATACGCAGTATTTT. As protein: CASSRTSGGLADTQYF. The V call is TRBV18, the J call TRBJ2-3; 14 nucleotides agree with TRBD2. The CDR3 spans 16 residues. The germline V gene has CDR1 KGHSH and CDR2 LQKENI. With V trimmed by 4 bases and J by 4 bases, 4 bases remained unmatched. The full variable domain, completed using reference TRBV18 and TRBJ2-3, is NAGVMQNPRHLVRRRGQEARLRCSPMKGHSHVYWYRQLPEEGLKFMVYLQKENIIDESGMPKERFSAEFPKEGPSILRIQQVVRGDSAAYFCASSRTSGGLADTQYFGPGTRLTVL.

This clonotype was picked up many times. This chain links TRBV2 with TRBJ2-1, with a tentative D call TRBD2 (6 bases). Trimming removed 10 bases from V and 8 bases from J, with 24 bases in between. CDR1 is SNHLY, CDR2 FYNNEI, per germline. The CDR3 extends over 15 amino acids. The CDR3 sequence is CAIQAHSGGSDEQFF. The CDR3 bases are TGTGCCATCCAGGCTCATAGCGGTGGGTCCGATGAGCAGTTCTTC.

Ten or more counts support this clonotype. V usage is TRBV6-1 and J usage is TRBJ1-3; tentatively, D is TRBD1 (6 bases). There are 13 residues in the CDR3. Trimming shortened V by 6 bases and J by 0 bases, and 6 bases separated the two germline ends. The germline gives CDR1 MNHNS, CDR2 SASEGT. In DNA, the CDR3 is TGTGCCAGCAGGGACAGCTCTGGAAACACCATATATTTT. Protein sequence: CASRDSSGNTIYF.

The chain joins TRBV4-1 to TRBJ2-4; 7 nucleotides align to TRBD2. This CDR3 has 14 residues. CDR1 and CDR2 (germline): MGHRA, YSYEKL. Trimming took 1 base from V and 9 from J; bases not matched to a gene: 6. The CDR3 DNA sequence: TGCGCCAGCAGCCAAGCTGCCAGGGAGGGCATTCAGTACTTC. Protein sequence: CASSQAAREGIQYF.

CDR3 in amino acids: CATSRVSAQETQYF. CDR3 coding DNA: TGTGCCACCAGCAGAGTGTCCGCACAAGAGACCCAGTACTTC. J is TRBJ2-5 and V is TRBV15; no clear D. This CDR3 is 14 amino acids long. From germline, CDR1 is LNHNV and CDR2 YYDKDF (reference sequence). Trimming took off 1 base at V and 2 bases at J, with 8 bases between the two ends.